What follows are 17 T cell receptor beta chains derived from one specimen sequenced in a study of Graves' ophthalmopathy and Graves' hyperthyroidism. Researchers took RNA transcripts and amplified TCR beta CDR3 regions from them. HTBI primers were employed in first-round RT-PCR, then a second-round multiplex PCR followed. TCRdb re-called the multiplex PCR reads with MiXCR, one entry per CDR3 protein. The data show some 240,000 distinct CDR3 sequences, with around 50% seen just once and 40% to 55% held by the top ten. Sequencing used peripheral blood. The receptors come from an adult man with Graves' ophthalmopathy.

This sequence joins TRBV7-8 and TRBJ1-1; 8 nucleotides align to TRBD1. This CDR3 comprises 14 residues. V shed 5 bases and J 3 bases; nucleotides not matched to a gene: 5. CDR1 is SGHVS and CDR2 is FQNEAQ in the germline V gene. The CDR3 DNA is TGTGCCAGCAGCCTCAACAGGGGGTACACTGAAGCTTTCTTT. It encodes CASSLNRGYTEAFF.

The V call is TRBV20-1, the J call TRBJ1-1, with a weak D call TRBD1 (6 bases). Germline loops: CDR1 DFQATT, CDR2 SNEGSKA (reference sequence). The CDR3 runs 15 residues. Trimming removed 0 bases from V and 4 bases from J, with 15 bases in between. DNA for the CDR3: TGCAGTGCTAGAGATCCGGGGGCCCGGGGCACTGAAGCTTTCTTT. It specifies CSARDPGARGTEAFF.

This clonotype was detected only a few times. J is TRBJ1-4 and V is TRBV7-9; TRBD1 matches 7 bases. Trimming at V came to 5 bases and at J to 7 bases, leaving 7 bases not matched to a gene. This CDR3 is 14 amino acids long. The germline gives CDR1 SEHNR, CDR2 FQNEAQ (reference sequence). The CDR3 here is CASSPGQEGEKLFF. CDR3 coding DNA: TGTGCCAGCAGCCCCGGACAGGAGGGTGAAAAACTGTTTTTT.

The chain has TRBV20-1 and TRBJ1-5; maybe TRBD1 (5 bases). The germline CDR1 and CDR2 sequences are DFQATT and SNEGSKA (reference sequence). The CDR3 runs to 11 residues. The V end lost 1 base, the J end lost 9 bases, and 7 bases lay between the germline ends. The CDR3: CSARGDRPQHF. The CDR3 coding sequence is TGCAGTGCTAGAGGGGACCGGCCCCAGCATTTT.

This clonotype was detected a few times. This rearrangement joins TRBV13 to TRBJ1-6; TRBD1 is a possible D gene (5 bases). CDR3 size: 14 residues. The germline gives CDR1 PRHDT, CDR2 FYEKMQ (reference sequence). V lost 0 bases to trimming and J lost 10 bases, with 10 bases between them. CDR3 coding DNA: TGTGCCAGCAGCTTAGGATCCAGACAGTCACCCCTCCACTTT. It encodes CASSLGSRQSPLHF.

This clonotype has more than one count but fewer than ten. The rearrangement links TRBV29-1 to TRBJ2-6; D gene ambiguous. Trimming removed 7 bases at V and 0 bases at J, with 4 bases between. Germline CDR1 reads SQVTM; CDR2 reads ANQGSEA. CDR3 size: 12 residues. CDR3 bases: TGCAGCGGTGTCTCTGGGGCCAACGTCCTGACTTTC. Its translation is CSGVSGANVLTF.

This clonotype came up a few times. V gene TRBV20-1 combines with J gene TRBJ2-6; maybe TRBD2 (5 bases). The ends were cut back, 0 bases at V and 4 bases at J, with 16 bases in the middle. In germline, CDR1 is DFQATT, CDR2 SNEGSKA (reference sequence). This CDR3 contains 17 residues. CDR3 loop: CSARDRQTREGANVLTF. The CDR3 DNA follows: TGCAGTGCTAGAGATCGGCAGACGAGGGAGGGGGCCAACGTCCTGACTTTC.

The J gene is TRBJ1-3, the V gene TRBV20-1; TRBD1 matches at 7 bases. Germline values: CDR1 DFQATT, CDR2 SNEGSKA (reference sequence). The CDR3 runs to 15 residues. Losses at the gene ends were 6 bases for V and 0 bases for J; bases not matched to a gene: 8. Here the CDR3 reads CSAAPGDSSGNTIYF. CDR3 bases: TGCAGTGCCGCCCCCGGGGACAGCTCTGGAAACACCATATATTTT.

CDR3 region: CAISEQGARNTEAFF. The CDR3 DNA sequence: TGTGCCATCAGTGAACAGGGGGCGCGGAACACTGAAGCTTTCTTT. V is TRBV10-3 and J is TRBJ1-1; 9 bases are a match to TRBD1. Looked up from germline, CDR1 is ENHRY and CDR2 is SYGVKD. The CDR3 is 15 amino acids. V shed 3 bases and J 1 base; nucleotides not matched to a gene: 3.

V and J are TRBV29-1 and TRBJ2-3; 11 bases fit TRBD2. V gave up 6 bases and J gave up 7 bases; unmatched junction bases: 9. The CDR3 is 14 residues long. Per the germline V gene, CDR1 is SQVTM and CDR2 is ANQGSEA. The CDR3 sequence: CSVHGTSGLNTQYF. In DNA, the CDR3 is TGCAGCGTGCACGGGACTAGCGGCTTAAATACGCAGTATTTT.

This clonotype showed up just a few times. This chain uses TRBV10-3 with TRBJ2-2; D is uncertain. V was clipped by 3 bases and J by 6 bases, with 14 bases between them. This CDR3 comprises 15 residues. Germline V gene lookup returns CDR1 ENHRY and CDR2 SYGVKD. The CDR3 DNA reads as TGTGCCATCAGTGATCGGCCGTCCAGCCCCGGGGAGCTGTTTTTT. As protein: CAISDRPSSPGELFF.

The table lists this clonotype with many counts. The chain couples TRBV10-1 to TRBJ1-1, with 10 bases matching TRBD1. The CDR3 is 14 amino acids. Germline trimming cut 3 bases from V and 7 bases from J; bases unmatched to any gene: 5. Germline CDR1 and CDR2: WNHNN and SYGVQD (reference sequence). The CDR3: CASSDGTGDVEAFF. The CDR3, as DNA: TGCGCCAGCAGTGACGGGACAGGGGACGTTGAAGCTTTCTTT.

The sample holds a few counts of this clonotype. The rearrangement uses TRBV20-1 and TRBJ2-5, with 8 bases identical to TRBD2. The CDR3 length is 15 residues. Germline values: CDR1 DFQATT, CDR2 SNEGSKA (reference sequence). After removal of 6 bases from V and 6 bases from J, the junction contained 15 bases not matched to a gene. The CDR3 loop reads CSALFLGGGIKTQYF. CDR3 bases: TGCAGTGCCTTATTTTTAGGCGGGGGGATCAAGACCCAGTACTTC.

V gene TRBV20-1 combines with J gene TRBJ1-1, with D unresolved. Per the germline V gene, CDR1 is DFQATT and CDR2 is SNEGSKA (reference sequence). The CDR3 is 14 residues long. The ends were cut back, 2 bases at V and 2 bases at J, with 12 bases in the middle. CDR3 in DNA: TGCAGTGCTAGACTTACGGGCTACAACACTGAAGCTTTCTTT. Amino acid sequence: CSARLTGYNTEAFF.

CDR3 in amino acids: CASRGTGYEQYF. The CDR3 bases are TGTGCCAGCAGAGGGACAGGCTACGAGCAGTACTTC. The chain couples TRBV9 to TRBJ2-7; 8 positions match TRBD1. Germline V gene lookup returns CDR1 SGDLS and CDR2 YYNGEE. This CDR3 is built from 12 residues. The ends lost 5 bases at V and 3 bases at J; junction bases unmatched: 1.

The chain carries TRBV5-4 and TRBJ1-2; possible D gene TRBD1, 5 bases. The V gene lost 4 bases and the J gene lost 0 bases, with 13 bases spanning the gap. Germline values: CDR1 SGHNT, CDR2 YYREEE (reference sequence). The CDR3 has 15 amino acids. The DNA for the CDR3 is TGTGCCAGCAGCCAAGAGGGACTTTCTAACTATGGCTACACCTTC. This encodes CASSQEGLSNYGYTF.

The chain is built from TRBV29-1 and TRBJ1-1; D not certain. Trimming took off 7 bases at V and 5 bases at J, with 11 bases between the two ends. The V gene's germline CDR1 is SQVTM and CDR2 ANQGSEA. The CDR3 loop spans 11 amino acids. This chain's CDR3 is CSANERTEAFF. The CDR3 DNA is TGCAGCGCTAATGAGAGGACTGAAGCTTTCTTT.